Each of the 30 T cell receptor beta chains below was sequenced from the same sample in a study of T cell repertoires in cytomegalovirus infection. TCRdb re-called the reads through MiXCR, storing one row per CDR3 protein. The data show more than 250,000 distinct CDR3 sequences, about 13% seen once. Sequenced: PBMCs. All receptors derive from a human donor in good health (CMV status not recorded). Some clones in this sample may be carry-over from other donors' samples.

This chain uses TRBV4-1 with TRBJ1-2; 7 bases agree with TRBD1. V lost 0 bases and J lost 8; bases outside the gene matches: 9. Germline V gives CDR1 MGHRA, CDR2 YSYEKL. The CDR3 length is 15 residues. The CDR3 coding sequence is TGCGCCAGCAGCCAAGATGCCGGAGGGGGCCGGGGCTACACCTTC. It yields the protein CASSQDAGGGRGYTF.

V is TRBV5-1 and J is TRBJ2-7; D unresolved. This CDR3 spans 11 amino acids. Germline values: CDR1 SGHRS, CDR2 YFSETQ. V lost 4 bases to trimming and J lost 3 bases, with 5 bases between them. The CDR3 nucleotides read TGCGCCAGCAGCAACTTCTACGAGCAGTACTTC. Protein product: CASSNFYEQYF. The entire variable domain, with the rest obtained from reference TRBV5-1 and TRBJ2-7, is as follows: KAGVTQTPRYLIKTRGQQVTLSCSPISGHRSVSWYQQTPGQGLQFLFEYFSETQRNKGNFPGRFSGRQFSNSRSEMNVSTLELGDSALYLCASSNFYEQYFGPGTRLTVT.

This clonotype has ten or more counts. The rearrangement joins TRBV7-4 to TRBJ1-2; TRBD1 matches at 7 bases. Germline V gene sequence: CDR1 SGHVT, CDR2 SQSDAQ. There are 16 residues in the CDR3. Unmatched junction bases numbered 15, after V lost 5 bases and J lost 6 bases. For the CDR3, the DNA is TGTGCCAGCAGCACCTCGACAGGGTGGGACAAAAATGGCTACACCTTC. It specifies CASSTSTGWDKNGYTF.

The chain combines TRBV20-1 with TRBJ2-4, with a possible D match to TRBD1 (5 bases). The CDR3 is 17 residues long. V lost 0 bases and J lost 0, with 15 bases in between. Germline values: CDR1 DFQATT, CDR2 SNEGSKA (reference sequence). The DNA for the CDR3 is TGCAGTGCTAGAGATCAGGACACCCTCTTAGCCAAAAACATTCAGTACTTC. Its translation is CSARDQDTLLAKNIQYF.

The CDR3 DNA follows: TGTGCCAGCAGCGCGACCCTTTCTAGGGAGCTGTTTTTT. Protein sequence: CASSATLSRELFF. The chain combines TRBV5-6 with TRBJ2-2; no definite D call. The V end was cut by 4 bases, the J end by 9 bases, with 13 bases between. This CDR3 has 13 amino acids. The germline V gene has CDR1 SGHDT and CDR2 YYEEEE.

This clonotype has just a few counts. The rearrangement links TRBV20-1 to TRBJ2-3; 8 nucleotides agree with TRBD1. Germline V gene data show CDR1 as DFQATT and CDR2 as SNEGSKA (reference sequence). J gave up 5 bases and V 5 bases, and 12 bases lay outside the gene matches. The CDR3 runs to 15 residues. This chain's CDR3 is CSAPRPTTGGDTQYF. The CDR3 DNA reads as TGCAGTGCTCCCAGACCTACCACAGGGGGAGATACGCAGTATTTT.

This clonotype was detected ten times or more. V gene TRBV5-1 combines with J gene TRBJ1-2; TRBD1 aligns across 10 bases. CDR1 and CDR2 from the germline V gene are SGHRS and YFSETQ. The V and J ends lost 0 bases and 8 bases, in that order; junction bases with no gene match: 7. This CDR3 region has 15 residues. Here the CDR3 reads CASSLDPTGGAGYTF. The CDR3 DNA reads TGCGCCAGCAGCTTGGACCCGACAGGGGGCGCAGGCTACACCTTC.

This clonotype has a count of ten or more. This rearrangement joins TRBV7-6 to TRBJ2-7, with 9 bases that match TRBD1. The J segment lost 6 bases and the V segment lost 5 bases, leaving 14 bases of the junction unmatched. The CDR3 spans 16 residues. Germline lookup yields CDR1 SGHVS and CDR2 FNYEAQ. CDR3 residues: CASSPFAGTGSAEQYF. CDR3 nucleotide sequence: TGTGCCAGCAGCCCTTTTGCCGGGACAGGGTCCGCCGAGCAGTACTTC. The full variable domain, in which reference TRBV7-6 and TRBJ2-7 provide the parts outside the CDR3, is GAGVSQSPRYKVTKRGQDVALRCDPISGHVSLYWYRQALGQGPEFLTYFNYEAQQDKSGLPNDRFSAERPEGSISTLTIQRTEQRDSAMYRCASSPFAGTGSAEQYFGPGTRLTVT.

This clonotype was counted many times. J is TRBJ2-1 and V is TRBV28, with D perhaps TRBD1 or TRBD2 (6 bases each). CDR1 and CDR2 from the germline V gene are MDHEN and SYDVKM. This CDR3 has 12 residues. In DNA form, the CDR3 reads TGTGGATCAAAGGAGGGGGGAAATGAGCAGTTCTTC. It translates to CGSKEGGNEQFF.

On this clonotype: A much larger clone is a single base away; this may be a read error. The gene calls are TRBV6-4 and TRBJ2-3; 12 bases align to TRBD2. Per germline, CDR1 MRHNA and CDR2 SNTAGT. With 8 bases clipped from V and 0 bases from J, the junction kept 3 bases outside the gene matches. The CDR3 is 15 amino acids. Written as DNA, the CDR3 is TGTGCCAGCCGTGGGACTAGCGGGAGCACAGATACGCAGTATTTT. It specifies CASRGTSGSTDTQYF.

This clonotype came up many times. CDR3 amino acids: CASSQGQGNQPQHF. CDR3 sequence (DNA): TGTGCCAGCAGCCAAGGGCAGGGAAATCAGCCCCAGCATTTT. This rearrangement joins TRBV7-2 to TRBJ1-5; perhaps TRBD1 as D (5 bases). Trimming cost V 5 bases and J 4 bases, with 12 bases left between them. The CDR3 has 14 residues. From germline, CDR1 is SGHTA and CDR2 FQGNSA. Full variable domain (rest looked up from reference TRBV7-2 and TRBJ1-5): GAGVSQSPSNKVTEKGKDVELRCDPISGHTALYWYRQSLGQGLEFLIYFQGNSAPDKSGLPSDRFSAERTGGSVSTLTIQRTQQEDSAVYLCASSQGQGNQPQHFGDGTRLSIL.

Turning to this clonotype: The junction departs from the called germline gene at one end, perhaps through a read error. V is TRBV4-1 and J is TRBJ2-1; 9 bases line up with TRBD1. This CDR3 has 12 residues. Germline V gene data show CDR1 as MGHRA and CDR2 as YSYEKL. Written as DNA, the CDR3 is TGCTCCAGCAGCCACCCCGGACAGGGGAAGTTATTC. Residues: CSSSHPGQGKLF.

This clonotype was counted a few times. The chain has TRBV5-1 and TRBJ1-5, with a weak D call TRBD1 (6 bases). Trimming removed 0 bases at V and 5 bases at J, with 9 bases between. The CDR3 contains 14 residues. Germline CDR1 and CDR2: SGHRS and YFSETQ. The CDR3 reads CASSLGSGDQPQHF. DNA of the CDR3: TGCGCCAGCAGCTTGGGATCAGGGGATCAGCCCCAGCATTTT.

In its sample, this clonotype was seen many times. The genes are TRBV2 and TRBJ2-3, with D tentatively TRBD2 (5 bases). The CDR3 loop spans 13 amino acids. The ends were cut back, 7 bases at V and 2 bases at J, with 10 bases in the middle. Germline V gene sequence: CDR1 SNHLY, CDR2 FYNNEI. For the CDR3, the DNA is TGTGCCAGCAAAGCGGTACCCACAGATACGCAGTATTTT. Amino acids: CASKAVPTDTQYF.

This clonotype has a count of ten or more. The chain uses TRBV29-1 and TRBJ1-2, with 8 nucleotides matching TRBD1. CDR1 and CDR2 from the germline V gene are SQVTM and ANQGSEA. This CDR3 is built from 19 residues. J gave up 4 bases and V 4 bases, and 23 bases lay outside the gene matches. CDR3 protein: CSVVPRSGTGSSSFYGYTF. In DNA, the CDR3 is TGCAGCGTTGTTCCCCGGTCCGGGACAGGATCTTCATCCTTCTATGGCTACACCTTC.

On this clonotype itself: A much bigger clone sits one base away, suggesting this may be a read error. V is TRBV20-1 and J is TRBJ1-2; no definite D call. This CDR3 has 13 residues. The V end lost 0 bases, the J end lost 4 bases, and 9 bases lay between the germline ends. CDR1 is DFQATT and CDR2 is SNEGSKA in the germline V gene (reference sequence). CDR3 bases: TGCAGTGCTAGAGATAGGGTGAGCTATGGCTACACCTTC. It encodes CSARDRVSYGYTF.

Worth noting for this clonotype: The junction departs from the called germline gene at one end, perhaps through a read error. V and J are TRBV14 and TRBJ2-6; D might be TRBD2 (5 bases). CDR3 length equals 19 residues. From germline, CDR1 is SGHDN and CDR2 FVKESK. CDR3 coding DNA: TGTGCCACCAGCCAAGAGGGCTTCGTTGGATTCTCTGGGGCCAACGTCCTGACTTTC. The encoded protein is CATSQEGFVGFSGANVLTF.

The rearrangement joins TRBV20-1 to TRBJ2-7; D remains ambiguous. V was trimmed by 3 bases and J by 0 bases, leaving 12 bases between them. There are 14 residues in the CDR3. The germline V gene has CDR1 DFQATT and CDR2 SNEGSKA (reference sequence). Here the CDR3 reads CSARTSTYSYEQYF. Written as DNA, the CDR3 is TGCAGTGCTAGGACCTCTACCTACTCCTACGAGCAGTACTTC.

V is TRBV6-5 and J is TRBJ2-1; D ambiguous. Germline CDR1 and CDR2: MNHEY and SVGAGI. V was clipped by 0 bases and J by 9 bases, with 9 bases between them. The CDR3 has 13 amino acids. For the CDR3, the DNA is TGTGCCAGCAGTTACTCGACCCTGGCTGAGCAGTTCTTC. Protein sequence: CASSYSTLAEQFF.

With regard to this clonotype: A much larger clone is a single base away; this may be a read error. V is TRBV6-6 and J is TRBJ2-5; D remains ambiguous. This CDR3 contains 13 residues. V was trimmed by 7 bases and J by 6 bases, leaving 15 bases between them. From germline, CDR1 is MNHNY and CDR2 SVGAGI (reference sequence). CDR3 DNA: TGTGCCAGCACGTCTTGGCCTAAAAAGACCCAGTACTTC. Protein: CASTSWPKKTQYF.

The chain couples TRBV20-1 to TRBJ2-7, with TRBD2 matching over 7 bases. This CDR3 has 14 residues. In germline, CDR1 is DFQATT, CDR2 SNEGSKA (reference sequence). J lost 5 bases, V lost 0 bases, and 7 bases had no gene match. The CDR3 is CSARDGPGRDEQYF. The DNA for the CDR3 is TGCAGTGCTAGAGATGGTCCAGGGAGGGACGAGCAGTACTTC.

This clonotype was found a few times. This rearrangement joins TRBV7-2 to TRBJ2-5; 9 bases fit TRBD2. Losses at the gene ends were 4 bases for V and 4 bases for J; bases not matched to a gene: 1. The CDR3 spans 13 residues. Germline assignment: CDR1 SGHTA and CDR2 FQGNSA. The CDR3 region has the DNA TGTGCCAGCAGCTCTAGCGGGATAGAGACCCAGTACTTC. Translated, it gives CASSSSGIETQYF.

This clonotype was seen many times. The V and J genes are TRBV7-2 and TRBJ2-7, with D tentatively TRBD1 or TRBD2 (5 bases each). Trimming left V 5 bases short and J 0 bases short, with 11 bases between. CDR1 is SGHTA and CDR2 is FQGNSA in the germline V gene. CDR3 length: 14 residues. This chain's CDR3 is CASSRDGSSYEQYF. The CDR3, as DNA: TGTGCCAGCAGCCGGGACGGCAGCTCCTACGAGCAGTACTTC.

This clonotype was detected a few times. The chain couples TRBV3-1 to TRBJ1-3, with D unresolved. V was clipped by 5 bases and J by 4 bases, with 9 bases between them. Germline-derived CDR1 and CDR2 are LGHDT and YNNKEL (reference sequence). This CDR3 region has 13 residues. The CDR3 here is CASSSGGGNTIYF. Here the CDR3 DNA reads TGTGCCAGCAGCTCCGGTGGGGGAAACACCATATATTTT.

This clonotype has only a few counts. The chain has TRBV20-1 and TRBJ1-1; tentative D call: TRBD1 (6 bases). The V gene's germline CDR1 is DFQATT and CDR2 SNEGSKA (reference sequence). V was pared by 7 bases and J by 5 bases, with 14 bases between. This CDR3 region has 12 residues. DNA of the CDR3: TGCAGTGTGAACAGGGCGGGGACTGAAGCTTTCTTT. Translation gives CSVNRAGTEAFF.

The chain has TRBV5-6 and TRBJ2-3; D is uncertain. This CDR3 contains 12 residues. The V end lost 4 bases, the J end lost 7 bases, and 10 bases lay between the germline ends. Germline V gene data show CDR1 as SGHDT and CDR2 as YYEEEE. CDR3 coding DNA: TGTGCCAGCAGCATCACCGACAATACGCAGTATTTT. It encodes CASSITDNTQYF.

The sample holds a few counts of this clonotype. The CDR3 bases are TGCAGTGCTGCGACAGGGAAAGATGGCTACACCTTC. Amino acids: CSAATGKDGYTF. V and J are TRBV20-1 and TRBJ1-2, with 7 bases aligning to TRBD1. This CDR3 spans 12 amino acids. With V trimmed by 5 bases and J by 6 bases, 6 bases remained unmatched. CDR1 is DFQATT, CDR2 SNEGSKA, per germline (reference sequence).

The chain has TRBV6-5 and TRBJ2-5; D is perhaps TRBD1 or TRBD2 (7 bases each). The V gene lost 5 bases and the J gene lost 5 bases, with 18 bases spanning the gap. Looked up from germline, CDR1 is MNHEY and CDR2 is SVGAGI. The CDR3 has 15 residues. CDR3 sequence: CASSAPQGRVETQYF. In DNA form, the CDR3 reads TGTGCCAGCAGTGCGCCACAGGGGAGGGTGGAGACCCAGTACTTC.

This clonotype was seen at least ten times. This chain links TRBV7-3 with TRBJ2-1; 7 nucleotides agree with TRBD1. In germline, CDR1 is SGHTA, CDR2 FQGTGA. V shed 4 bases and J 4 bases; nucleotides not matched to a gene: 4. The CDR3 has 14 residues. The CDR3 here is CASSSGTEYNEQFF. The CDR3, as DNA: TGTGCCAGCAGCTCGGGGACAGAGTACAATGAGCAGTTCTTC.

This clonotype was seen ten or more times. In nucleotides, the CDR3 is TGTGCCAGCAACCTCGGACAGGTGGAAATATATGGCTACACCTTC. Translated: CASNLGQVEIYGYTF. This chain joins TRBV7-9 and TRBJ1-2, with 7 bases matching TRBD1. The length of the CDR3 is 15 residues. Germline assignment: CDR1 SEHNR and CDR2 FQNEAQ (reference sequence). V shed 7 bases, J shed 5 bases, and the junction held 13 bases outside the gene matches.